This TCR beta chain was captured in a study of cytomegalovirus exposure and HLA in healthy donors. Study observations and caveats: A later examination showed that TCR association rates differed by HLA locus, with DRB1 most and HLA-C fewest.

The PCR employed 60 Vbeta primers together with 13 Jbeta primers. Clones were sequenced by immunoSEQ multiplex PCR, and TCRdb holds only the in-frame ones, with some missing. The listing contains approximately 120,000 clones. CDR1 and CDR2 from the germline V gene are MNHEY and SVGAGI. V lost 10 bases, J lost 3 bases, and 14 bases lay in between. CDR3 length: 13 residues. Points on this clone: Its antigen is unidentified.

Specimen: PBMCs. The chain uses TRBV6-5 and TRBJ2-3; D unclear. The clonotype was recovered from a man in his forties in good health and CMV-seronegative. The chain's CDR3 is CATSMAGTDTQYF. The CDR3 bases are TGTGCCACGAGCATGGCAGGAACAGATACGCAGTATTTT.